This entry features one T cell receptor beta chain sequence. Its antigen is unidentified. TCRdb processed the reads anew with MiXCR; each CDR3 protein has one entry. The sample consists of under 300,000 distinct CDR3 sequences, approximately 22% of them appearing once. The sample belongs to a study of T cell repertoires in cytomegalovirus infection. On the study more broadly: HLA-B-restricted CMV epitopes that are well studied were used alongside recently identified HLA-C-restricted ones. An indication of both CMV infection and matching HLA type came from public TCR beta signatures. Overall study findings and caveats: CMV-specific TCR beta clonotypes restricted by HLA-C dominated the ex vivo response.

CDR3 length: 16 amino acids. The germline CDR1 and CDR2 sequences are LGHNA and YSLEER. The ends were cut back, 0 bases at V and 7 bases at J, with 16 bases in the middle. The sample was cultured PBMCs, taken from culture after CMV antigen stimulation. The chain joins TRBV4-3 to TRBJ2-1; no definite D call. The TCR sequence derives from a human donor in good health (CMV status not recorded). Some clones in this sample may be carry-over from other donors' samples. The CDR3 sequence is CASSQERDASENEQFF. Here the CDR3 DNA reads TGCGCCAGCAGCCAAGAGCGCGATGCCTCTGAGAATGAGCAGTTCTTC.